The rows below give T cell receptor beta chains drawn from one sample of a study of patients and donors after allogeneic stem cell transplantation. TCRdb re-derived calls from the RT-PCR reads in MiXCR, one entry per CDR3 protein. The repertoire consists of over 150,000 distinct CDR3 sequences, with roughly two fifths occurring once and the leading ten covering around 35%. Material for sequencing was blood, either unsorted or a sorted T cell fraction (not recorded which). These receptors were collected from a human donor who was either an allogeneic HSCT recipient or a stem cell or donor lymphocyte infusion donor (not recorded which). It is not recorded whose cells these are; they may come from a transplant donor. Both conserved end residues are part of each CDR3. D genes are given only for firm matches. Some rows mark clone size as missing; the rest say once, few, many or name a class of expanded clone.

abundance,v_gene,j_gene,d_gene,len,CDR3aa,CDR3nt
few,TRBV13,TRBJ1-4,.,17,CASSFSRQGTTNEKLFF,TGTGCCAGCAGCTTTAGCCGCCAAGGAACAACTAATGAAAAACTGTTTTTT
few,TRBV6-1,TRBJ1-5,.,13,CASSVPGIGPQHF,TGTGCCAGCAGTGTGCCTGGGATAGGGCCCCAGCATTTT
.,TRBV7-9,TRBJ1-2,.,13,CASSPSSNYGYTF,TGTGCCAGCAGCCCTAGCAGTAACTATGGCTACACCTTC
.,TRBV20-1,TRBJ2-3,.,15,CSASFSGALTDTQYF,TGCAGTGCTTCGTTTAGCGGAGCCCTCACAGATACGCAGTATTTT
few,TRBV9,TRBJ1-1,.,16,CASSVATGQGNTEAFF,TGTGCCAGCAGCGTAGCTACGGGACAAGGAAACACTGAAGCTTTCTTT
.,TRBV9,TRBJ2-7,.,15,CASSVGGSVSYEQYF,TGTGCCAGCAGCGTAGGAGGATCTGTCTCCTACGAGCAGTACTTC
.,TRBV6-5,TRBJ1-2,.,12,CASSYSPGTYTF,TGTGCCAGCAGTTACTCCCCAGGGACCTACACCTTC
few,TRBV7-9,TRBJ1-2,.,13,CAVDRRTSGGYTF,TGTGCCGTAGACAGGAGGACCTCCGGGGGCTACACCTTC
few,TRBV12-3/TRBV12-4,TRBJ2-2,.,18,CASSLRALRDRYTGELFF,TGTGCCAGCAGTTTAAGAGCGTTGCGGGATAGATACACCGGGGAGCTGTTTTTT
.,TRBV6-5,TRBJ2-3,TRBD2,16,CASSEPLAGGTDTQYF,TGTGCCAGCAGTGAACCCTTAGCGGGAGGCACAGATACGCAGTATTTT
.,TRBV6-6,TRBJ2-3,TRBD2,16,CASSPLAGGPTDTQYF,TGTGCCAGCAGTCCCCTAGCGGGAGGGCCCACAGATACGCAGTATTTT
.,TRBV12-3/TRBV12-4,TRBJ2-2,.,14,CASRPVAAPGELFF,TGTGCCAGCAGACCAGTAGCGGCCCCCGGGGAGCTGTTTTTT
.,TRBV7-9,TRBJ2-5,TRBD1,15,CATARGQGARETQYF,TGTGCCACCGCGAGGGGACAGGGGGCGCGAGAGACCCAGTACTTC
.,TRBV11-2,TRBJ1-2,.,14,CASSLSDRNYGYTF,TGTGCCAGCAGCTTATCTGACAGAAACTATGGCTACACCTTC
few,TRBV6-5,TRBJ1-2,TRBD1,16,CASSYFTGGGHNGYTF,TGTGCCAGCAGTTACTTTACAGGGGGCGGACATAATGGCTACACCTTC
few,TRBV7-6,TRBJ1-1,.,18,CASSLNRADLPIGTEAFF,TGTGCCAGCAGCTTAAATAGGGCAGACCTCCCTATTGGAACTGAAGCTTTCTTT
.,TRBV20-1,TRBJ1-6,.,14,CSAYYREENSPLHF,TGCAGTGCTTACTACAGGGAGGAGAATTCACCCCTCCACTTT
.,TRBV27,TRBJ2-5,.,11,CASRGPNTQYF,TGTGCCAGCAGAGGGCCGAATACCCAGTACTTC
.,TRBV5-6,TRBJ1-5,.,13,CASSLPGNQPQHF,TGTGCCAGCAGCTTGCCGGGCAATCAGCCCCAGCATTTT
few,TRBV4-3,TRBJ2-2,.,17,CASSQGVAHGTTGELFF,TGCGCCAGCAGCCAAGGGGTAGCGCACGGGACAACCGGGGAGCTGTTTTTT
.,TRBV7-8,TRBJ2-2,TRBD1,14,CASSLTDRAGELFF,TGTGCCAGCAGCTTAACGGACAGGGCCGGGGAGCTGTTTTTT
.,TRBV12-3/TRBV12-4,TRBJ1-1,.,14,CASRRGLPNTEAFF,TGTGCCAGCCGCCGGGGACTACCGAACACTGAAGCTTTCTTT
.,TRBV28,TRBJ1-5,.,12,CASNRDNQPQHF,TGTGCCAGCAACAGGGACAATCAGCCCCAGCATTTT
many,TRBV20-1,TRBJ1-5,TRBD1,19,CSARDILTVGRGANQPQHF,TGCAGTGCTAGAGATATACTTACAGTTGGCAGGGGGGCAAATCAGCCCCAGCATTTT
.,TRBV6-5,TRBJ2-1,TRBD2,15,CASSRGLAGGDEQFF,TGTGCCAGCAGTCGGGGGCTAGCGGGAGGGGATGAGCAGTTCTTC
.,TRBV2,TRBJ1-2,.,14,CASSLDRPDYGYTF,TGTGCCAGCAGCCTCGACAGGCCAGACTATGGCTACACCTTC
.,TRBV7-9,TRBJ2-1,.,16,CASSLAATASYNEQFF,TGTGCCAGCAGCTTAGCGGCAACAGCCTCCTACAATGAGCAGTTCTTC
few,TRBV5-1,TRBJ2-5,TRBD2,15,CASSPGTSGQETQYF,TGCGCCAGCAGCCCAGGGACTAGCGGACAAGAGACCCAGTACTTC
few,TRBV19,TRBJ1-6,.,15,CASSPGTGSGSPLHF,TGTGCCAGTAGTCCGGGGACGGGGAGTGGTTCACCCCTCCACTTT
.,TRBV20-1,TRBJ1-2,.,13,CSALAGGGYGYTF,TGCAGTGCCCTGGCGGGGGGCGGGTATGGCTACACCTTC
.,TRBV5-1,TRBJ2-2,.,15,CASLAGTVNTGELFF,TGCGCCAGTTTGGCCGGGACGGTAAACACCGGGGAGCTGTTTTTT
.,TRBV6-5,TRBJ2-5,TRBD2,16,CASSHGTSGRVETQYF,TGTGCCAGCAGTCACGGGACTAGCGGGAGGGTAGAGACCCAGTACTTC
few,TRBV20-1,TRBJ2-7,TRBD1,16,CSARDHRTGESYEQYF,TGCAGTGCTAGAGATCATCGGACAGGGGAGAGCTACGAGCAGTACTTC
few,TRBV24-1,TRBJ2-1,.,15,CATSRSGDASDEQFF,TGTGCCACCAGTCGTTCAGGGGACGCATCCGATGAGCAGTTCTTC
.,TRBV7-8,TRBJ2-5,TRBD2,15,CASSFPSGRIETQYF,TGTGCCAGCAGCTTTCCTAGCGGGAGAATAGAGACCCAGTACTTC
.,TRBV2,TRBJ2-1,TRBD2,12,CASSELAGAPFF,TGTGCCAGCAGTGAACTAGCGGGAGCCCCGTTCTTC
few,TRBV20-1,TRBJ1-1,.,15,CSARDRGSQGLEAFF,TGCAGTGCTAGAGATCGAGGGTCCCAAGGTCTTGAAGCTTTCTTT
.,TRBV3-1,TRBJ2-1,TRBD2,15,CASSPGLAGVGEQFF,TGTGCCAGCAGCCCGGGACTAGCGGGAGTCGGTGAGCAGTTCTTC
.,TRBV7-6,TRBJ2-3,.,16,CASSLGGAGAPDTQYF,TGTGCCAGCAGCTTAGGAGGGGCCGGGGCCCCAGATACGCAGTATTTT
few,TRBV4-1,TRBJ2-3,.,15,CASSHQDLKLNTQYF,TGCGCCAGCAGCCATCAGGACTTGAAATTAAATACGCAGTATTTT
.,TRBV12-3/TRBV12-4,TRBJ1-2,.,15,CASSLASRGPYGYTF,TGTGCCAGCAGTTTAGCGTCTAGGGGTCCCTATGGCTACACCTTC
.,TRBV9,TRBJ1-4,.,17,CASSVGDLGRGAEKLFF,TGTGCCAGCAGCGTAGGGGACCTCGGCAGGGGAGCCGAAAAACTGTTTTTT
few,TRBV20-1,TRBJ1-5,.,12,CSANRVGQPQHF,TGCAGTGCTAACAGGGTAGGCCAGCCCCAGCATTTT
.,TRBV5-1,TRBJ2-7,TRBD2,15,CAGSHGTSDSYEQYF,TGCGCCGGCAGCCACGGGACTAGCGATTCCTACGAGCAGTACTTC
few,TRBV24-1,TRBJ1-5,TRBD1,15,CATTTNRDRPQPQHF,TGTGCCACCACCACGAACCGGGACAGGCCCCAGCCCCAGCATTTT
.,TRBV20-1,TRBJ2-3,TRBD1,15,CSALDRGRGTDTQYF,TGCAGTGCTTTGGACAGGGGCAGGGGAACAGATACGCAGTATTTT
.,TRBV4-3,TRBJ2-1,TRBD1,18,CASSQEGSGTGYNNEQFF,TGCGCCAGCAGCCAAGAGGGCTCCGGGACAGGATACAACAATGAGCAGTTCTTC
.,TRBV12-3/TRBV12-4,TRBJ2-1,.,14,CASSLASQGIEQFF,TGTGCCAGCAGTTTAGCGTCGCAGGGTATTGAGCAGTTCTTC